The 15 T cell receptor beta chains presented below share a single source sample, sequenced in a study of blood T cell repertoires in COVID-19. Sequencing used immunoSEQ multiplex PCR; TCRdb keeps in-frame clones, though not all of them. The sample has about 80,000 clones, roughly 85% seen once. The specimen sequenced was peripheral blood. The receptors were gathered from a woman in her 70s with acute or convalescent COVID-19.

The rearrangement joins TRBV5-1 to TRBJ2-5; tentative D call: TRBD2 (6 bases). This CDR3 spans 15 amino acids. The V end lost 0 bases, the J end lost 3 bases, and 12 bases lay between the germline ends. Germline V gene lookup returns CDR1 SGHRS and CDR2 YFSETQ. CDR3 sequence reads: CASSLGASVKETQYF. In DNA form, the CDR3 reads TGCGCCAGCAGCTTGGGGGCTAGCGTGAAAGAGACCCAGTACTTC.

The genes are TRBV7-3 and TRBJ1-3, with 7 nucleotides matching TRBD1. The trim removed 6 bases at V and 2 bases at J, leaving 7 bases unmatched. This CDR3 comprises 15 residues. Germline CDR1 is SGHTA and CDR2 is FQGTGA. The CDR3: CASSLRGPPGNTIYF. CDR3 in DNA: TGTGCCAGCAGTCTAAGGGGGCCGCCTGGAAACACCATATATTTT.

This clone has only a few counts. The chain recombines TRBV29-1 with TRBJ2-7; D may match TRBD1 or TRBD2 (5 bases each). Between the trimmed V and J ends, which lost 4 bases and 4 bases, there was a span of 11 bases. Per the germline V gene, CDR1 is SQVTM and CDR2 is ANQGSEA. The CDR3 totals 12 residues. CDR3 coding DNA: TGCAGCGTTGGAGAGGGGCCTTACGAGCAGTACTTC. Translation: CSVGEGPYEQYF.

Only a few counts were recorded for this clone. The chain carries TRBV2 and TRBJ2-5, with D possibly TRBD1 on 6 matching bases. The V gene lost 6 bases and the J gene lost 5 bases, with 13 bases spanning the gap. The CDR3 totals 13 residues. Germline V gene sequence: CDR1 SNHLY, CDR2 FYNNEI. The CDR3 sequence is CASRAGVGETQYF. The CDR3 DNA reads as TGTGCCAGCAGGGCAGGGGTCGGGGAGACCCAGTACTTC.

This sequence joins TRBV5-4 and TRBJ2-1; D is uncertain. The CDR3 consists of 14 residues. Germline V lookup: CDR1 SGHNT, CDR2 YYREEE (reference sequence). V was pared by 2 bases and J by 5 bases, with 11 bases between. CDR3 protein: CASSLRDINNEQFF. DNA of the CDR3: TGTGCCAGCAGCTTAAGAGACATAAACAATGAGCAGTTCTTC.

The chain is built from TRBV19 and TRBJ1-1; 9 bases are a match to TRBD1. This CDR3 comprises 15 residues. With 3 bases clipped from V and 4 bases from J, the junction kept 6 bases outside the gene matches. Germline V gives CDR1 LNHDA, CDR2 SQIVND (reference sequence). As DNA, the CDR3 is TGTGCCAGTAGTATGGGGACAGGGTCGAGCACTGAAGCTTTCTTT. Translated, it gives CASSMGTGSSTEAFF.

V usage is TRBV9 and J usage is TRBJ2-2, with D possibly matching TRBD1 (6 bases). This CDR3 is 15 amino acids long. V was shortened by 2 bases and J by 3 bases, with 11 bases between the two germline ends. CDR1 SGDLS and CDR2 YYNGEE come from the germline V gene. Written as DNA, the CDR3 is TGTGCCAGCAGCGTGTTCAAGGGGGACACCGGGGAGCTGTTTTTT. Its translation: CASSVFKGDTGELFF.

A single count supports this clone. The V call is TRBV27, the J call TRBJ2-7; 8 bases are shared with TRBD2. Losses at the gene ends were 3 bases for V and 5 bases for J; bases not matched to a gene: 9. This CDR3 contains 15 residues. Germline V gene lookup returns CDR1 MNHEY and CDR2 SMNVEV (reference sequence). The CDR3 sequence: CASSLVGGRINEQYF. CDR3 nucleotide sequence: TGTGCCAGCAGTTTGGTAGGCGGGAGGATTAACGAGCAGTACTTC.

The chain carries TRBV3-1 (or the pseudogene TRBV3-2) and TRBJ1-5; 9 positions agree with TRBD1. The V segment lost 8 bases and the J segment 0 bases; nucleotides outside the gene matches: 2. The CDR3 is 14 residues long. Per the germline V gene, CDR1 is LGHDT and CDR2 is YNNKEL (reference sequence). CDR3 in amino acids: CASGDRASNQPQHF. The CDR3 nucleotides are TGTGCCAGCGGGGACAGGGCTAGCAATCAGCCCCAGCATTTT.

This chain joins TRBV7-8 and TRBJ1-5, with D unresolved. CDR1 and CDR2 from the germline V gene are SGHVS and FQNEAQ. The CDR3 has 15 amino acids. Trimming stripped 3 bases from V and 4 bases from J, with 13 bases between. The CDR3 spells CASSFLAGSNQPQHF. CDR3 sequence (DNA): TGTGCCAGCAGCTTCTTGGCAGGTTCGAATCAGCCCCAGCATTTT.

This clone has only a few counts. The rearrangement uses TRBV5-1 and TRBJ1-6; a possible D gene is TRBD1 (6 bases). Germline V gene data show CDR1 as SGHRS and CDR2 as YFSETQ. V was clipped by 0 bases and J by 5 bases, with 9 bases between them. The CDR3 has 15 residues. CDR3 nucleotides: TGCGCCAGCAGCTTGGCCGGACAGAATAATTCACCCCTCCACTTT. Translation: CASSLAGQNNSPLHF.

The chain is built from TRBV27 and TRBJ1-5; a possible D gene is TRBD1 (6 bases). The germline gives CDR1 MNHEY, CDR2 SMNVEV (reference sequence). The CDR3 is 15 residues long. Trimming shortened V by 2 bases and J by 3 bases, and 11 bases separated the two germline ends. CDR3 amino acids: CASSLQQGYNQPQHF. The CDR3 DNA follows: TGTGCCAGCAGTTTACAACAGGGATACAATCAGCCCCAGCATTTT.

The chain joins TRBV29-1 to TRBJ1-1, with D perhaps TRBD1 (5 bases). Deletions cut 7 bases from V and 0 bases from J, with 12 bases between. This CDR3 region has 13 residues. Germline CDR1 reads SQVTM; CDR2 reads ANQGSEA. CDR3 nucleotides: TGCAGCGCCGAGCGGGGGATGAACACTGAAGCTTTCTTT. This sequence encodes CSAERGMNTEAFF.

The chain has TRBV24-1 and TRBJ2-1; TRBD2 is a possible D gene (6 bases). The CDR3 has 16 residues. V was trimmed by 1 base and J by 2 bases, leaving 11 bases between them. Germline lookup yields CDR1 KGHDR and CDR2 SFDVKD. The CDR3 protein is CATSDFLSGAYNEQFF. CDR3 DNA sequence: TGTGCCACCAGTGATTTCTTATCGGGGGCCTACAATGAGCAGTTCTTC.

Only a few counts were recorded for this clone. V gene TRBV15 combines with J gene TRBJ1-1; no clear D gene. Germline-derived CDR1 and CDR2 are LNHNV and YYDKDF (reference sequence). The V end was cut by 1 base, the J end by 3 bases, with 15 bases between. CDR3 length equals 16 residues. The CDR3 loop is CATSRGPAAGDTEAFF. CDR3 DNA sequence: TGTGCCACCAGCAGAGGACCTGCGGCGGGCGACACTGAAGCTTTCTTT.